This T cell receptor beta chain is drawn from a study of T cell repertoires in cytomegalovirus infection. Study-wide findings and caveats: The ex vivo response was dominated by HLA-C-restricted CMV-specific TCR beta clonotypes. Adding up the frequency of public TCR beta families identified people who carried CMV plus the relevant HLA.

This CDR3 has 13 amino acids. The germline CDR1 and CDR2 sequences are SGHTA and FQGNSA. Concerning this clonotype: No antigen is known for it. A much larger clonotype is one base distant, so this may be a read error.

TCRdb redid the calling of the reads with MiXCR, one entry per CDR3 protein. This table holds more than 650,000 distinct CDR3 sequences, 35% found once. The chain joins TRBV7-2 to TRBJ2-5, with 8 bases aligning to TRBD1. This TCR was recovered from a human donor in good health (CMV status not recorded). Some clones in this sample may be carry-over from other donors' samples. The sample was PBMCs. This CDR3 is CACSKRTGETQYF. CDR3 in DNA: TGTGCCTGCAGCAAAAGGACAGGGGAGACCCAGTACTTC.